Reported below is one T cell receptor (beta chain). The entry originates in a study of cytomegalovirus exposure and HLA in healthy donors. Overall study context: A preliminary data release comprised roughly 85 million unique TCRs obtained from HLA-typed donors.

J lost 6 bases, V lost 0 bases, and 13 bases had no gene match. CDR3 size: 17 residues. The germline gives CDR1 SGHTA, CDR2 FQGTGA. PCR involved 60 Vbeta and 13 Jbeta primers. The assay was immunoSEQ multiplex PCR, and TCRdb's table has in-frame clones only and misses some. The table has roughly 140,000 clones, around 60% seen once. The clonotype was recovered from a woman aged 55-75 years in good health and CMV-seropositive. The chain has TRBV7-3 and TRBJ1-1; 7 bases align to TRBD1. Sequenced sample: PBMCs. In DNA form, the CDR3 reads TGTGCCAGCAGCTTAACTGGCGGGGGGACAGTGTTCGCTGAAGCTTTCTTT. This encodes CASSLTGGGTVFAEAFF.